This TCR beta chain was identified during a study of control samples from healthy donors and cancer patients. TCRdb's copy holds only in-frame clones and misses some; the assay was immunoSEQ multiplex PCR. The sample lists about 79,000 clones, roughly 93% seen once, with about 1.3% in the top ten. The CDR3 extends over 11 amino acids. The germline gives CDR1 SGHAT, CDR2 FQNNGV. Trimming stripped 7 bases from V and 5 bases from J, with 8 bases between. V and J are TRBV11-2 and TRBJ2-5, with no clear D. This TCR derives from a middle-aged woman with lung cancer. Input material: PBMCs. CDR3 region: CASKVGETQYF. As DNA, the CDR3 is TGTGCCAGCAAAGTCGGGGAGACCCAGTACTTC.